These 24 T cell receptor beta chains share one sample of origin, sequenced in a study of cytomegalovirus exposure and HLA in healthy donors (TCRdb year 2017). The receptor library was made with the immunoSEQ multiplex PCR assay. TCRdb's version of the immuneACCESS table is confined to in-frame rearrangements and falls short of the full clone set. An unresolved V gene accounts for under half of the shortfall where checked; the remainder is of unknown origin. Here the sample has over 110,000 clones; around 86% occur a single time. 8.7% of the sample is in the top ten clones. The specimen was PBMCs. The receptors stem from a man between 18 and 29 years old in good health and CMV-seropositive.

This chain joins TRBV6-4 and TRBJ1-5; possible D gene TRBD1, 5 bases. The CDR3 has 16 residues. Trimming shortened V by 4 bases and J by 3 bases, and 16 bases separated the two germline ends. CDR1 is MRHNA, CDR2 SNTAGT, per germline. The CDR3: CASSGAGQLHNQPQHF. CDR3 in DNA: TGTGCCAGCAGTGGGGCGGGGCAGCTTCACAATCAGCCCCAGCATTTT.

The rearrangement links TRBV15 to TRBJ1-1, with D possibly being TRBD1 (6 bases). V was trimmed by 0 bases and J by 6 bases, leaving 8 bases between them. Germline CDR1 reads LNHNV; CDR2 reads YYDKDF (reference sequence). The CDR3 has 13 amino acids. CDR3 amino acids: CATSREDRPEAFF. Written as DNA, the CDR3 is TGTGCCACCAGCAGAGAGGACAGACCTGAAGCTTTCTTT.

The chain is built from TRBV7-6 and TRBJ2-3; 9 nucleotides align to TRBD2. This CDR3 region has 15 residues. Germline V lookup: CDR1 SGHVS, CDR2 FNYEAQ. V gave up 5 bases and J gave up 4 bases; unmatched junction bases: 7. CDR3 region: CASSVRLAGPDTQYF. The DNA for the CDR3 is TGTGCCAGCAGCGTCCGGCTAGCGGGACCAGATACGCAGTATTTT.

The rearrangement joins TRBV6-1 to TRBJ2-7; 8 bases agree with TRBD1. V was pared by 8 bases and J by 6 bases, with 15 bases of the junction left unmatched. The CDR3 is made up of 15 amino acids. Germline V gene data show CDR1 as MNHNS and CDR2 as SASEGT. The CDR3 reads CASRGQGAASREQYF. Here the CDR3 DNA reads TGTGCCAGCCGGGGCCAGGGGGCGGCATCACGCGAGCAGTACTTC.

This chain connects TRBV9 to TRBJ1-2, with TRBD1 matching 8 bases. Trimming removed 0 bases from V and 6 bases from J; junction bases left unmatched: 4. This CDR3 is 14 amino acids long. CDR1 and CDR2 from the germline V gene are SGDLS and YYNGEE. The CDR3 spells CASSVDGRGHGYTF. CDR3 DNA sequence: TGTGCCAGCAGCGTAGACGGCAGGGGGCATGGCTACACCTTC.

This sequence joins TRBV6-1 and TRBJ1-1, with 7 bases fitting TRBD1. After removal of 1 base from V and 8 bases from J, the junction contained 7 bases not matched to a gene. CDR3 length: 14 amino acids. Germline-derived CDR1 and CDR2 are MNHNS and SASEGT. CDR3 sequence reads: CASSEGGQLREAFF. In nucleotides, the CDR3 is TGTGCCAGCAGTGAAGGGGGACAGTTAAGAGAAGCTTTCTTT.

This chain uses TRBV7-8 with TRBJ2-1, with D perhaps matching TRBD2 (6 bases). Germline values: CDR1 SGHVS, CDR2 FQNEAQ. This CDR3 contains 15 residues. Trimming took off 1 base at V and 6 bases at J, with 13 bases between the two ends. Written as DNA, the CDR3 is TGTGCCAGCAGCTTAGGGGCGGGATACTCCAATGAGCAGTTCTTC. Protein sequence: CASSLGAGYSNEQFF. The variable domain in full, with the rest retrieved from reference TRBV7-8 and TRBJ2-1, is GAGVSQSPRYKVAKRGQDVALRCDPISGHVSLFWYQQALGQGPEFLTYFQNEAQLDKSGLPSDRFFAERPEGSVSTLKIQRTQQEDSAVYLCASSLGAGYSNEQFFGPGTRLTVL.

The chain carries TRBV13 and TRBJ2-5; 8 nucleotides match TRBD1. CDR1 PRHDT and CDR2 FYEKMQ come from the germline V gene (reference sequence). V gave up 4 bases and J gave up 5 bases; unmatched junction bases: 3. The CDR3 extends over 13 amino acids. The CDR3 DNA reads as TGTGCCAGCAGCTGGACAGGGAAGGAGACCCAGTACTTC. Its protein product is CASSWTGKETQYF.

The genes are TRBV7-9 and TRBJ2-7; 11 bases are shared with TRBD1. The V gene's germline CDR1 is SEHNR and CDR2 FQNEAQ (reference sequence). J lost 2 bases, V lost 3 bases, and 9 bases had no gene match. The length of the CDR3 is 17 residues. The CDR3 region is CASSFPDRGQSPYEQYF. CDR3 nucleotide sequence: TGTGCCAGCAGCTTCCCGGACAGGGGGCAATCTCCCTACGAGCAGTACTTC.

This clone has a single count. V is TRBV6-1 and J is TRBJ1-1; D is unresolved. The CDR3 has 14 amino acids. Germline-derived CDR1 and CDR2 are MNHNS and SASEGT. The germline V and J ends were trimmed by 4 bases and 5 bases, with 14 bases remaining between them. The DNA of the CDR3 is TGTGCCAGCAGTGGGAGGATGCTTGGAACTGAAGCTTTCTTT. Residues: CASSGRMLGTEAFF.

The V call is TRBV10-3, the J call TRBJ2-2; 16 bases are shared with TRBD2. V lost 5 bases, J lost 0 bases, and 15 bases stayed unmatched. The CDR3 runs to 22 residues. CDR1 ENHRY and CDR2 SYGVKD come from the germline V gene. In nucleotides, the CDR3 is TGTGCCATCAGTCCACCCCATCCGGGACTAGCGGGGGGGCCGACGAACACCGGGGAGCTGTTTTTT. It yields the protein CAISPPHPGLAGGPTNTGELFF.

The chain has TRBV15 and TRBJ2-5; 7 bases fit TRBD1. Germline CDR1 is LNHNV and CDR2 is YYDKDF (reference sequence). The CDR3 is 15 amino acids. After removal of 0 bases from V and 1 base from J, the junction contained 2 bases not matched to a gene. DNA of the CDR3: TGTGCCACCAGCAGAGAGACAGGGTCCCAAGAGACCCAGTACTTC. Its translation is CATSRETGSQETQYF.

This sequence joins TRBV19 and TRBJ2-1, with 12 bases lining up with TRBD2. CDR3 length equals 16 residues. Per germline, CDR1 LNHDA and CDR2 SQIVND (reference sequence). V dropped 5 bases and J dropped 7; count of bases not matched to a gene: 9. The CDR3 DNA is TGTGCCAGTAGTCACCAACTAGCGGGAGGCTTTAATGAGCAGTTCTTC. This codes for CASSHQLAGGFNEQFF. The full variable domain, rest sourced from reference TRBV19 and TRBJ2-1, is DGGITQSPKYLFRKEGQNVTLSCEQNLNHDAMYWYRQDPGQGLRLIYYSQIVNDFQKGDIAEGYSVSREKKESFPLTVTSAQKNPTAFYLCASSHQLAGGFNEQFFGPGTRLTVL.

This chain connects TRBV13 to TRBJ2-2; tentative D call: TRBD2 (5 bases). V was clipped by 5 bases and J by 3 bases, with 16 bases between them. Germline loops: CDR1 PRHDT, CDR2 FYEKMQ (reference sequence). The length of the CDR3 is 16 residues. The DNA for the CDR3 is TGTGCCAGCAGCCCGCCTTCGGGGTACGACACCGGGGAGCTGTTTTTT. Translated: CASSPPSGYDTGELFF.

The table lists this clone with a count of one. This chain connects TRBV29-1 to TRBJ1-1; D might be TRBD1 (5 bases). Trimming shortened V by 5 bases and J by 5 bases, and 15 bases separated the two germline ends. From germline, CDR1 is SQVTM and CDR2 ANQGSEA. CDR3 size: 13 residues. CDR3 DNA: TGCAGCGTTAGGGGACTCCTCGGGACTGAAGCTTTCTTT. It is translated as CSVRGLLGTEAFF.

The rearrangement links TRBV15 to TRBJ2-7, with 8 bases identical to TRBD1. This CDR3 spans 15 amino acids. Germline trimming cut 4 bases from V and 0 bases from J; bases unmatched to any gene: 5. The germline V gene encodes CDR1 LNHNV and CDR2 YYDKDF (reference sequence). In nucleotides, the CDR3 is TGTGCCACCAGCAAGAGGGACAGGAGCTCCTACGAGCAGTACTTC. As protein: CATSKRDRSSYEQYF.

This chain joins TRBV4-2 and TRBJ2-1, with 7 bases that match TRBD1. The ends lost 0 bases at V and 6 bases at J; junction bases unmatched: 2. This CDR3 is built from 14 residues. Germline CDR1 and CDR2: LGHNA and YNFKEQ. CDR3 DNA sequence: TGTGCCAGCAGCCAAGACGGGACAGTCAATGAGCAGTTCTTC. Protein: CASSQDGTVNEQFF.

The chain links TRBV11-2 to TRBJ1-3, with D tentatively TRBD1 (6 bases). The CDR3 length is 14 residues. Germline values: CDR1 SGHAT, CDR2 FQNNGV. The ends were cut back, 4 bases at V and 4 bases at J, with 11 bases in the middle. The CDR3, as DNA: TGTGCCAGCAGCTCAGGGGTATACGGAAACACCATATATTTT. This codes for CASSSGVYGNTIYF.

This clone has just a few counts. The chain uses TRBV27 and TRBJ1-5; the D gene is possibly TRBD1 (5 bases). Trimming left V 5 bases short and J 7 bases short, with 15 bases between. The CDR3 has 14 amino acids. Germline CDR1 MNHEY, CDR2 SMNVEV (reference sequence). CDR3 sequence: CASSLIDGAQPQHF. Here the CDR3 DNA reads TGTGCCAGCAGTCTCATCGATGGGGCCCAGCCCCAGCATTTT.

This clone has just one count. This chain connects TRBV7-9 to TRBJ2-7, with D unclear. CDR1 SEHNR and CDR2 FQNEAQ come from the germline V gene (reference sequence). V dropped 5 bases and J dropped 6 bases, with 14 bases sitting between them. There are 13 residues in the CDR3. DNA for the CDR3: TGTGCCAGCAGCCCCCCTGACTCGCTCGAGCAGTACTTC. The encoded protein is CASSPPDSLEQYF.

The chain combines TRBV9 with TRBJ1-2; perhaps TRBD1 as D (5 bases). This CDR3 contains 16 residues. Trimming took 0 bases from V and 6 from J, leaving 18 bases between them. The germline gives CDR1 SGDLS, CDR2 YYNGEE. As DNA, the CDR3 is TGTGCCAGCAGCGTAGTAGTGACCCTCGAAGGGGATGGCTACACCTTC. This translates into CASSVVVTLEGDGYTF.

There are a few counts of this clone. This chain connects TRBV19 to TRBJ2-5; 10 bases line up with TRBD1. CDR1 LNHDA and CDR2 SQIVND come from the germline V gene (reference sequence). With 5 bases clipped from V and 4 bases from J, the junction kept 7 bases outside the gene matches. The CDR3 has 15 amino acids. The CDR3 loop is CASSVGQGRGETQYF. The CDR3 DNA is TGTGCCAGTAGTGTGGGACAGGGGAGGGGAGAGACCCAGTACTTC.

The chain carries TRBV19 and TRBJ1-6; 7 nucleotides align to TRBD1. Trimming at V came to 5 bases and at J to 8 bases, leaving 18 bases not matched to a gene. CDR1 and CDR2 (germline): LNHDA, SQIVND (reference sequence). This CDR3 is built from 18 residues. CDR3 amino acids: CASSPRQGGWGDHSPLHF. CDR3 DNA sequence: TGTGCCAGTAGTCCCCGACAGGGTGGGTGGGGTGATCATTCACCCCTCCACTTT.

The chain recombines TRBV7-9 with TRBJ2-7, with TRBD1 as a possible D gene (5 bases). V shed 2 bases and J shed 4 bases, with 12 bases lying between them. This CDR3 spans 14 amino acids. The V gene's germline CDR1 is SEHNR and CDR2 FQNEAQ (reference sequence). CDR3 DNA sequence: TGTGCCAGCAGCTTATTGACAGACTCTTACGAGCAGTACTTC. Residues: CASSLLTDSYEQYF.